This T cell receptor beta chain was captured in a study of blood T cells in healthy people across ages. Study results and limitations: The study could not conclusively compare naive and antigen-experienced cells, given its unsorted PBMCs. With donor CMV status unknown, expanded clonotype changes were possibly confounded.

Through a sample-barcoded 5' primer and a J-beta primer mix, a second PCR was run for roughly 6 to 11 cycles. With 12 random nucleotides, a template-switch adaptor tagged each individual cDNA molecule. TCRdb re-called the 5' RACE reads with MiXCR, one entry per CDR3 protein. The sample gives roughly 1.5 million distinct CDR3 sequences, roughly 43% of which show up once; just over 4% is in the top ten. A remark on this clonotype: Its antigen is currently unknown.

Trimming cost V 7 bases and J 3 bases, with 24 bases left between them. The germline V gene has CDR1 SQVTM and CDR2 ANQGSEA. This CDR3 is built from 16 residues. V is TRBV29-1 and J is TRBJ1-1; D is unclear. The TCR comes from a woman aged 18 to 35 in good health. The sequencing sample was made of blood. The DNA for the CDR3 is TGCAGCGCCCTACTCGGTTTTGAGGGATATGACACTGAAGCTTTCTTT. This codes for CSALLGFEGYDTEAFF. The full variable domain, in which reference TRBV29-1 and TRBJ1-1 provide the parts outside the CDR3, is SAVISQKPSRDICQRGTSLTIQCQVDSQVTMMFWYRQQPGQSLTLIATANQGSEATYESGFVIDKFPISRPNLTFSTLTVSNMSPEDSSIYLCSALLGFEGYDTEAFFGQGTRLTVV.